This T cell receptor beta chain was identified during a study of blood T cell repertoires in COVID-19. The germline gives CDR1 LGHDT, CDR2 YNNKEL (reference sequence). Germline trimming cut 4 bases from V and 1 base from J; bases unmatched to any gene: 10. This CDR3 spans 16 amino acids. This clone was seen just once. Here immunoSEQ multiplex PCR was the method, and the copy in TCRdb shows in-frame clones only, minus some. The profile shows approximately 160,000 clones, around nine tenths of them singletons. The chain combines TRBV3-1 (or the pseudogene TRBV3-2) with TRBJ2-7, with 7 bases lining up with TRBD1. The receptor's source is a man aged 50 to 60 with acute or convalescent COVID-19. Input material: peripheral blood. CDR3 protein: CASSPEAQGLSYEQYF. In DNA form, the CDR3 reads TGTGCCAGCAGCCCCGAGGCACAGGGGTTATCCTACGAGCAGTACTTC.